This note documents a single T cell receptor beta chain sequence. Its antigen is currently not known. No per-base quality is available; no much larger clone lies one base away. According to the study, the label for this sample's time point signals: baseline before first vaccination. Per the publication, the treatment or condition label means: meningococcal conjugate vaccine given as trial control. The vaccinee samples were drawn from two UK trials, COV001 and COV002, one of which was a single-blind randomized controlled phase 2/3 trial testing AZD1222 (ChAdOx1 nCoV-19) in healthy adults. For TCRbeta chain sequencing, PBMC samples from trial participants were taken at day 0 and at day 28 after the second dose. The sample is drawn from a study of T cell responses to AZD1222 COVID-19 vaccine (dated by TCRdb to 2020 to 2023). Concerning the study at large: TCR sequencing covered fewer than 250 trial participants: 207 given two doses of AZD1222 and some 25 given two doses of MenACWY control vaccine. Enrollment into the trials was organized by age into subgroups of 18-55, 56-69 and 70-plus years, and those subgroups contained approximately 160, 26 and 62 TCR-sequenced participants, respectively.

The CDR3 regions of human TCRbeta chains were subjected to immunosequencing. On the study's bioinformatics: Repertoire TCRs were matched against a reference library of SARS-CoV-2-specific TCRs generated with the MIRA antigen-specificity platform. Breadth meant the fraction of unique TCRs that were SARS-CoV-2-associated, whereas depth meant the fraction of total T cells that were SARS-CoV-2-associated. Using the MIRA data, each spike-specific TCR was mapped to the spike region that the TCR reacts to and placed in a CD4 or CD8 class. Log10-transformed breadth and depth values were compared by one-way ANOVA with Sidak's multiple comparisons tests. The clones in this table, taken by TCRdb from immuneACCESS, are in-frame only. Not every clone is retained; where verified, under half of the shortfall comes from an unresolved V gene, and the cause of the rest is unknown. The D gene and trimming were derived from the DNA, and the V and J assignments and clone size from that table. The sample has over 150,000 clones on record, approximately 87% of them singletons. The ten largest make up about 5% of the sample.

Overall study results and their limits: A significant rise in spike-specific TCR breadth and depth was observed after two AZD1222 doses relative to day 0 and relative to MenACWY recipients. Most participants were white British and females outnumbered males, and the authors suggested that clonal diversity may have been underestimated. Vaccine-associated CD4 TCRs spanned the whole spike protein, with dominant responses in regions 160-218 and 743-854. Because no day 14 peak-response samples were available, repertoires were characterized only after the peak T cell response. Epitopes outside the regions mutated in the B.1.351 and B.1.1.7 variants were reportedly recognized by nearly half of the unique spike-specific TCRs. The 56-69-year group was small, and its depth increase did not reach significance, likely because of low power. Conclusions about previously exposed vaccinees were limited because only six AZD1222 recipients were SARS-CoV-2 seropositive at baseline.

The sequencing used peripheral blood, collected on day 0 of MenACWY control vaccination. The source is an adult in good health.

The DNA sequence is given as TGTGCCAGCAGTCCCTGGACAGGGGGCCCCTATGGCTACACCTTC. Its coded protein is CASSPWTGGPYGYTF. The sequence is built from TRBV28 and TRBJ1-2, with TRBD1 matching 11 junction bases. From cysteine to phenylalanine, the CDR3 is 15 amino acids long. Only the CDR3 DNA is retained, 45 bases long and in frame from the first base. CDR1 is given as MDHEN and CDR2 as SYDVKM, both from the germline V gene. V ends up 5 bases short and J 4 bases short, with an unmatched junction base count of 6.